What follows is one T cell receptor (beta chain) and its context. The data stem from a study of blood T cell repertoires in COVID-19. The overall study: Sites in the United States, Italy and Spain provided acute and convalescent COVID-19 samples.

Original methodology: Nucleated cell number was recorded as an estimate derived from reference gene primer amplification. The data were produced by immunoSEQ multiplex PCR, yet TCRdb's version contains in-frame clones alone and is incomplete. V and J calls and clone size follow that table, whereas D and trimming were derived from the DNA. In the table there are about 220,000 clones, about four fifths of which are singletons. The CDR3 is 15 amino acids. V was cut by 6 bases and J by 4 bases, with 16 bases left in between. Per germline, CDR1 MGHRA and CDR2 YSYEKL. Sequencing used peripheral blood. The receptor's source is a woman aged 45 to 65 with acute or convalescent COVID-19. This rearrangement joins TRBV4-1 to TRBJ2-1; TRBD2 is a possible D gene (6 bases). The CDR3 sequence is CASRSREWGYNEQFF. The CDR3 region has the DNA TGCGCCAGCAGATCTCGGGAGTGGGGATACAATGAGCAGTTCTTC.